Below are 23 T cell receptor beta chains sequenced from a single sample in a study of prognosis after radiotherapy for stage I lung cancer (TCRdb year 2021). Sequencing was carried out with an Illumina HiSeq 3000. Two rounds of multiplex PCR on genomic DNA were used to amplify the TCR beta CDR3 region. In the first PCR round, primers specific to each TRBV and TRBJ gene were used, and the primer sequences were filed in Chinese patent CN105087789A. Using fastp trimming at Q25 and MiXCR clonotype assembly, TCRdb reanalyzed the public sequencing data and kept in-frame beta chains. Each CDR3 protein appears once, grouped with its most common genes and DNA. The sample table shows approximately 18,000 distinct CDR3 sequences, and approximately 15% are seen once. In total, the top ten clones hold less than 50% of the sample. Here the sequenced sample was PBMCs, taken before or after stereotactic body radiation therapy (not recorded which). The source of these receptors is a donor at least 50 years old with non-small cell lung cancer.

At least ten counts were recorded for this clonotype. This chain uses TRBV28 with TRBJ2-1, with D unresolved. CDR1 is MDHEN, CDR2 SYDVKM, per germline. V was cut by 4 bases and J by 9 bases, with 7 bases left in between. This CDR3 spans 11 amino acids. The CDR3 region is CASSSTREQFF. The CDR3 bases are TGTGCCAGCAGTTCCACGCGTGAGCAGTTCTTC.

With respect to this clonotype: A read error may produce the germline difference seen at one junction end. The chain carries TRBV18 and TRBJ2-7; D uncertain. Germline lookup yields CDR1 KGHSH and CDR2 LQKENI. The CDR3 loop spans 13 amino acids. DNA for the CDR3: TGTGCCAGCTCACCACGAAGGAGCCACGAGCGGTACTTC. Translation gives CASSPRRSHERYF. Combining the CDR3 with reference TRBV18 and TRBJ2-7 gives the whole variable domain NAGVMQNPRHLVRRRGQEARLRCSPMKGHSHVYWYRQLPEEGLKFMVYLQKENIIDESGMPKERFSAEFPKEGPSILRIQQVVRGDSAAYFCASSPRRSHERYFGPGTRLTVT.

To note about this clonotype: Compared with germline, one end of the junction differs, possibly owing to a read error. J is TRBJ2-4 and V is TRBV30, with D unresolved. In germline, CDR1 is GTSNPN, CDR2 SVGIG (reference sequence). The CDR3 is made up of 12 amino acids. The CDR3 DNA is TGTGCCTGGAGTCTACTGGGAAACATTCAGAACTTC. Its translation is CAWSLLGNIQNF.

For this clonotype: A far larger clone is one nucleotide away, so this likely arose from a read error. The chain employs TRBV6-1 and TRBJ2-5, with 13 bases that match TRBD2. TRBJ2-1 matches the DNA end more closely, so the J call is doubtful. Germline lookup yields CDR1 MNHNS and CDR2 SASEGT. This CDR3 spans 15 amino acids. Here the CDR3 DNA reads TGTGCCATCAGCTACGGGACTAGCGGGGCCAATGAGCAGTTCTTC. It encodes CAISYGTSGANEQFF.

This clonotype was detected many times. This chain joins TRBV20-1 and TRBJ2-2, with 9 bases identical to TRBD2. The V and J ends lost 5 bases and 4 bases, in that order; junction bases with no gene match: 5. The CDR3 is 14 amino acids. Looked up from germline, CDR1 is DFQATT and CDR2 is SNEGSKA (reference sequence). DNA for the CDR3: TGCAGTGCTGCGGGGGGGCCTCGCACCGGGGAGCTGTTTTTT. It translates to CSAAGGPRTGELFF.

The sample holds many counts of this clonotype. The chain joins TRBV6-2 or TRBV6-3 to TRBJ2-5, with a weak D call TRBD2 (7 bases). Germline values: CDR1 MNHEY, CDR2 SVGEGT. CDR3 length equals 16 residues. V was pared by 5 bases and J by 7 bases, with 23 bases between. The CDR3 bases are TGTGCCAGCAGTGAAGGCGGGAAGGGGGGGCGAGCGACCCAGTACTTC. It encodes CASSEGGKGGRATQYF.

This clonotype showed up many times. The rearrangement links TRBV7-3 to TRBJ1-1; D gene unclear. Trimming cost V 2 bases and J 1 base, with 5 bases left between them. The CDR3 length is 13 residues. The V gene's germline CDR1 is SGHTA and CDR2 FQGTGA. CDR3: CASSLESNTEAFF. CDR3 DNA: TGTGCCAGCAGCTTAGAATCGAACACTGAAGCTTTCTTT.

This clonotype was observed at least ten times. As DNA, the CDR3 is TGTGCCAGCAGCTCCGCGGGACCCCGGGATGAGCAGTTCTTC. Its protein product is CASSSAGPRDEQFF. V usage is TRBV9 and J usage is TRBJ2-1; perhaps TRBD2 as D (6 bases). Germline V gene lookup returns CDR1 SGDLS and CDR2 YYNGEE. The CDR3 runs 14 residues. The V gene lost 4 bases and the J gene lost 8 bases, with 16 bases spanning the gap.

This clonotype was counted many times. This chain uses TRBV4-2 with TRBJ1-1, with TRBD1 matching 10 bases. CDR1 is LGHNA and CDR2 is YNFKEQ in the germline V gene. The CDR3 is made up of 14 amino acids. With 3 bases clipped from V and 8 bases from J, the junction kept 6 bases outside the gene matches. The CDR3 sequence is CASSQPGQGIEAFF. The CDR3 bases are TGTGCCAGCAGCCAGCCGGGACAGGGGATCGAAGCTTTCTTT.

With respect to this clonotype: Possible read error: a much larger clone is one base away. The V gene is TRBV25-1, the J gene TRBJ2-7; D may match TRBD1 or TRBD2 (5 bases each). The CDR3 is 11 residues long. Trimming took off 3 bases at V and 12 bases at J, with 12 bases between the two ends. Per the germline V gene, CDR1 is MGHDK and CDR2 is SYGVNS. For the CDR3, the DNA is TGTGCCAGCAGTGAGGGGGTGGGGCGGTACTTC. Residues: CASSEGVGRYF.

The sample holds many counts of this clonotype. This chain joins TRBV6-5 and TRBJ2-3, with 7 nucleotides matching TRBD1. V dropped 3 bases and J dropped 0; count of bases not matched to a gene: 3. The CDR3 is made up of 15 amino acids. Germline V gives CDR1 MNHEY, CDR2 SVGAGI. CDR3 sequence: CASSYTGASTDTQYF. The CDR3 nucleotides read TGTGCCAGCAGTTATACAGGGGCTAGCACAGATACGCAGTATTTT.

To note about this clonotype: The DNA is left out, because the CDR3 cannot be placed on it with certainty; the CDR3 is given as TCRdb lists it. V and J are TRBV28 and TRBJ2-7; the DNA was not used to check the table's D call, TRBD1. Germline CDR1 is MDHEN and CDR2 is SYDVKM. Including both end residues, the CDR3 is 23 amino acids long. CDR3 protein: CASSLGLLGEQFFGPGTGDEQYF.

Note on this clonotype: A much larger clone is a single base away; this may be a read error. The chain links TRBV6-2 or TRBV6-3 to TRBJ2-3; 8 bases line up with TRBD1. The CDR3 covers 17 residues. Germline CDR1 and CDR2: MNHEY and SVGEGT. The V and J ends lost 4 bases and 1 base, in that order; junction bases with no gene match: 10. CDR3 DNA sequence: TGTGCCAGCAGTTCCTTCCCGGCGGGACAGGGCACAGATACGCAGTATTTT. Its translation: CASSSFPAGQGTDTQYF.

In its sample, this clonotype was seen many times. This sequence joins TRBV19 and TRBJ2-2; D is unclear. V was clipped by 3 bases and J by 5 bases, with 13 bases between them. This CDR3 is 15 amino acids long. Per the germline V gene, CDR1 is LNHDA and CDR2 is SQIVND (reference sequence). The chain's CDR3 is CASSISRVVTGELFF. The CDR3 DNA follows: TGTGCCAGTAGTATCTCAAGGGTAGTAACCGGGGAGCTGTTTTTT.

There are many counts of this clonotype. This chain connects TRBV7-6 to TRBJ2-7; D is possibly TRBD1 or TRBD2 (5 bases each). The CDR3 covers 19 residues. Trimming removed 1 base at V and 2 bases at J, with 24 bases between. CDR1 and CDR2 (germline): SGHVS, FNYEAQ. The CDR3: CASSLGPPDSQGPTYEQYF. The CDR3 DNA sequence: TGTGCCAGCAGCTTAGGCCCCCCCGACTCGCAGGGACCAACCTACGAGCAGTACTTC.

This clonotype was recorded many times. The chain has TRBV18 and TRBJ1-1; 8 positions match TRBD1. V dropped 1 base and J dropped 2; count of bases not matched to a gene: 6. Germline V lookup: CDR1 KGHSH, CDR2 LQKENI. The CDR3 totals 16 residues. The CDR3 nucleotides are TGTGCCAGCTCACCACACACAGGGGGAGGAAACACTGAAGCTTTCTTT. Its translation: CASSPHTGGGNTEAFF.

This clonotype was observed many times. The chain employs TRBV25-1 and TRBJ2-7; TRBD2 might be the D (5 bases). Trimming cost V 7 bases and J 1 base, with 11 bases left between them. The CDR3 is 13 amino acids. Germline V CDR1 and CDR2: MGHDK, SYGVNS. The CDR3 DNA reads TGTGCCAGCATGGGAGTTTTGTCCTACGAGCAGTACTTC. This codes for CASMGVLSYEQYF.

This clonotype was seen ten or more times. V is TRBV11-2 and J is TRBJ1-1; the D is unclear. Germline CDR1 SGHAT, CDR2 FQNNGV. Trimming pared 5 bases from V and 2 bases from J, leaving 15 bases between. The CDR3 has 15 residues. The CDR3 reads CASSPRTDFNTEAFF. CDR3 DNA: TGTGCCAGCAGCCCTAGGACCGATTTCAACACTGAAGCTTTCTTT.

As to this clonotype: An end of the junction differs from the germline gene, which may be a read error. J is TRBJ1-2 and V is TRBV14, with D unclear. The CDR3 consists of 15 residues. Germline V gene lookup returns CDR1 SGHDN and CDR2 FVKESK. The CDR3 nucleotides are TGTGCCAGCATCCAACGTATGGGCTGGAACTATGGCTACACCTTC. Translated, it gives CASIQRMGWNYGYTF. The whole variable domain, remainder taken from reference TRBV14 and TRBJ1-2, is EAGVTQFPSHSVIEKGQTVTLRCDPISGHDNLYWYRRVMGKEIKFLLHFVKESKQDESGMPNNRFLAERTGGTYSTLKVQPAELEDSGVYFCASIQRMGWNYGYTFGSGTRLTVV.

This clonotype was recorded many times. The chain couples TRBV7-9 to TRBJ2-4, with TRBD2 matching 7 bases. The V segment lost 5 bases and the J segment 0 bases; nucleotides outside the gene matches: 10. CDR1 is SEHNR, CDR2 FQNEAQ, per germline (reference sequence). This CDR3 has 17 amino acids. CDR3 sequence: CASSPGGGRIAKNIQYF. In DNA, the CDR3 is TGTGCCAGCAGCCCCGGGGGAGGGCGTATAGCCAAAAACATTCAGTACTTC. The whole variable domain, remainder taken from reference TRBV7-9 and TRBJ2-4, is DTGVSQNPRHKITKRGQNVTFRCDPISEHNRLYWYRQTLGQGPEFLTYFQNEAQLEKSRLLSDRFSAERPKGSFSTLEIQRTEQGDSAMYLCASSPGGGRIAKNIQYFGAGTRLSVL.

This clonotype has ten or more counts. The CDR3 DNA reads TGTGCCAGCAGCCATATCAAATCGGGAGGGTTTAATGAGCAGTTCTTC. Translating gives CASSHIKSGGFNEQFF. This rearrangement joins TRBV14 to TRBJ2-1; 8 nucleotides line up with TRBD2. V was pared by 3 bases and J by 7 bases, with 11 bases of the junction left unmatched. CDR3 length: 16 amino acids. Germline values: CDR1 SGHDN, CDR2 FVKESK.

This clonotype has ten or more counts. The chain carries TRBV5-6 and TRBJ2-7, with 8 nucleotides matching TRBD2. V shed 3 bases and J 2 bases; nucleotides not matched to a gene: 4. The V gene's germline CDR1 is SGHDT and CDR2 YYEEEE. This CDR3 contains 14 residues. The CDR3 is CASSWRGAPYEQYV. As DNA, the CDR3 is TGTGCCAGCAGCTGGCGGGGGGCCCCCTACGAGCAGTACGTC.

The J gene is TRBJ2-7, the V gene TRBV5-5; 8 bases fit TRBD2. The CDR3 is 17 residues long. V dropped 4 bases and J dropped 6; count of bases not matched to a gene: 18. CDR1 and CDR2 from the germline V gene are SGHKS and YYEKEE (reference sequence). The CDR3 bases are TGTGCCAGCAGCCTTGGCCGAGGTAGCGGGGACCTCTGCGAGCAGTACTTC. Its translation: CASSLGRGSGDLCEQYF.